The 28 T cell receptor beta chains below all came from one sample that was sequenced in a study of blood T cells in healthy people across ages. Sample-barcoded 5' priming and a J-beta primer mix drove a second PCR of roughly 7 to 11 cycles. MiXCR, applied by TCRdb to the 5' RACE reads, yields one record per CDR3 protein. This sample has about 680,000 distinct CDR3 sequences, with approximately 50% found just once. What was sequenced was blood. The receptors derive from a woman in her fifties or sixties in good health.

This rearrangement joins TRBV7-2 to TRBJ2-1; 7 bases are a match to TRBD2. The CDR3 loop spans 15 amino acids. Germline V gene sequence: CDR1 SGHTA, CDR2 FQGNSA. After removal of 1 base from V and 13 bases from J, the junction contained 13 bases not matched to a gene. CDR3 sequence reads: CASSLDTSERRSQFF. In DNA form, the CDR3 reads TGTGCCAGCAGCTTAGATACTAGCGAGAGGAGGAGCCAGTTCTTC. Supplemented by reference TRBV7-2 and TRBJ2-1, the full variable domain reads GAGVSQSPSNKVTEKGKDVELRCDPISGHTALYWYRQSLGQGLEFLIYFQGNSAPDKSGLPSDRFSAERTGGSVSTLTIQRTQQEDSAVYLCASSLDTSERRSQFFGPGTRLTVL.

The V call is TRBV9, the J call TRBJ2-2; 9 bases map to TRBD1. The V segment lost 4 bases and the J segment 4 bases; nucleotides outside the gene matches: 17. Germline CDR1 is SGDLS and CDR2 is YYNGEE. CDR3 length equals 19 residues. For the CDR3, the DNA is TGTGCCAGCAGCTTTCGGGACAGGGTCCTATCGTGGGGCACCGGGGAGCTGTTTTTT. Encoded protein: CASSFRDRVLSWGTGELFF.

V and J are TRBV27 and TRBJ1-4; a possible D gene is TRBD1 (5 bases). Trimming left V 1 base short and J 0 bases short, with 9 bases between. The CDR3 totals 16 residues. Germline lookup yields CDR1 MNHEY and CDR2 SMNVEV (reference sequence). CDR3 in amino acids: CASSLYRTSTNEKLFF. CDR3 bases: TGTGCCAGCAGTTTATACCGGACATCAACTAATGAAAAACTGTTTTTT.

The CDR3 region has the DNA TGTGCCATCAATGCACGGCGGGGGGGCCACGGAACCTACGAGCAGTACTTC. Protein sequence: CAINARRGGHGTYEQYF. This chain connects TRBV10-3 to TRBJ2-7; TRBD2 aligns across 9 bases. This CDR3 contains 17 residues. V was pared by 7 bases and J by 2 bases, with 15 bases of the junction left unmatched. The germline V gene encodes CDR1 ENHRY and CDR2 SYGVKD.

The chain has TRBV2 and TRBJ2-7; D call uncertain. The V end was cut by 4 bases, the J end by 2 bases, with 9 bases between. Germline V gene data show CDR1 as SNHLY and CDR2 as FYNNEI. This CDR3 has 13 residues. The CDR3 DNA is TGTGCCAGCAGTGGTCGGGCGACCTACGAGCAGTACTTC. Encoded protein: CASSGRATYEQYF.

J is TRBJ2-7 and V is TRBV7-2; 8 bases fit TRBD2. The V gene's germline CDR1 is SGHTA and CDR2 FQGNSA. This CDR3 is built from 15 residues. The ends lost 5 bases at V and 5 bases at J; junction bases unmatched: 11. DNA for the CDR3: TGTGCCAGCAGCCCCCGGGGGGGGCTATTCCACGAGCAGTACTTC. Protein: CASSPRGGLFHEQYF.

This rearrangement joins TRBV20-1 to TRBJ2-1; D unclear. The CDR3 is 13 amino acids. The ends were cut back, 5 bases at V and 0 bases at J, with 8 bases in the middle. Per the germline V gene, CDR1 is DFQATT and CDR2 is SNEGSKA (reference sequence). The CDR3 nucleotides are TGCAGTGCTTACCAGAGCTCCTACAATGAGCAGTTCTTC. It yields the protein CSAYQSSYNEQFF.

This clonotype was seen many times. This chain joins TRBV7-2 and TRBJ2-1; D is uncertain. Looked up from germline, CDR1 is SGHTA and CDR2 is FQGNSA. The V end was cut by 5 bases, the J end by 10 bases, with 21 bases between. This CDR3 has 15 residues. The CDR3 DNA is TGTGCCAGCAGCCCGAGGTTGGTAGCAGGCAGGGAGCAGTTCTTC. It codes for CASSPRLVAGREQFF. The whole variable domain, remainder taken from reference TRBV7-2 and TRBJ2-1, is GAGVSQSPSNKVTEKGKDVELRCDPISGHTALYWYRQSLGQGLEFLIYFQGNSAPDKSGLPSDRFSAERTGGSVSTLTIQRTQQEDSAVYLCASSPRLVAGREQFFGPGTRLTVL.

In its sample, this clonotype was seen a few times. The V gene is TRBV5-1, the J gene TRBJ2-3; 11 bases align to TRBD1. The trim removed 6 bases at V and 4 bases at J, leaving 10 bases unmatched. The CDR3 sequence is 16 residues long. Per the germline V gene, CDR1 is SGHRS and CDR2 is YFSETQ. CDR3 DNA: TGCGCCAGCAACCCGACTGGACAGGGGGCTTCAGATACGCAGTATTTT. Protein sequence: CASNPTGQGASDTQYF.

The chain is built from TRBV19 and TRBJ2-7; the match to TRBD2 covers 8 bases. Germline V CDR1 and CDR2: LNHDA, SQIVND (reference sequence). This CDR3 is built from 15 residues. Trimming cost V 6 bases and J 5 bases; bases outside gene matches: 12. The CDR3 region has the DNA TGTGCCAGTAGCCCCGGGACTAGAAATACAAACGAGCAGTACTTC. This translates into CASSPGTRNTNEQYF. The full variable domain, with the rest looked up from reference TRBV19 and TRBJ2-7, is DGGITQSPKYLFRKEGQNVTLSCEQNLNHDAMYWYRQDPGQGLRLIYYSQIVNDFQKGDIAEGYSVSREKKESFPLTVTSAQKNPTAFYLCASSPGTRNTNEQYFGPGTRLTVT.

About this clonotype itself: Relative to the germline gene, one junction end is altered; a read error may explain this. This chain joins TRBV6-2 or TRBV6-3 and TRBJ2-1, with no clear D. From germline, CDR1 is MNHEY and CDR2 SVGEGT. The CDR3 covers 14 residues. CDR3 in DNA: TGTGCCAGCAACGACGGTTACTCCCACAATGAGCAGTTCTTC. It is translated as CASNDGYSHNEQFF.

The chain links TRBV19 to TRBJ2-5; TRBD1 matches at 8 bases. The V and J ends lost 4 bases and 5 bases, in that order; junction bases with no gene match: 9. The CDR3 has 15 amino acids. The V gene's germline CDR1 is LNHDA and CDR2 SQIVND (reference sequence). The chain's CDR3 is CASSKGTGKTETQYF. The CDR3 DNA reads TGTGCCAGTAGTAAAGGGACAGGCAAGACGGAGACCCAGTACTTC. The whole variable domain, filled in from reference TRBV19 and TRBJ2-5, reads DGGITQSPKYLFRKEGQNVTLSCEQNLNHDAMYWYRQDPGQGLRLIYYSQIVNDFQKGDIAEGYSVSREKKESFPLTVTSAQKNPTAFYLCASSKGTGKTETQYFGPGTRLLVL.

This sequence joins TRBV9 and TRBJ2-1; 8 bases fit TRBD1. Germline V lookup: CDR1 SGDLS, CDR2 YYNGEE. The junction had 19 bases not matched to a gene; V was cut back by 0 bases and J by 5 bases. The CDR3 runs 20 residues. The CDR3 reads CASSVGGKGWGTGLNNEQFF. CDR3 nucleotides: TGTGCCAGCAGCGTAGGGGGTAAGGGGTGGGGGACAGGCCTCAACAATGAGCAGTTCTTC.

The chain has TRBV7-9 and TRBJ1-6, with 8 nucleotides matching TRBD1. Germline loops: CDR1 SEHNR, CDR2 FQNEAQ (reference sequence). V was clipped by 5 bases and J by 9 bases; unmatched bases: 9. The CDR3 totals 15 residues. CDR3 in amino acids: CASSPGQGGGSPLHF. CDR3 in DNA: TGTGCCAGCAGCCCCGGACAGGGCGGAGGTTCACCCCTCCACTTT.

This clonotype was seen more than once but under ten times. The chain combines TRBV4-3 with TRBJ1-2; tentatively, D is TRBD1 (6 bases). V lost 5 bases and J 4 bases, leaving 20 bases between the germline ends. This CDR3 comprises 16 residues. Germline CDR1 reads LGHNA; CDR2 reads YSLEER. The CDR3 DNA follows: TGCGCCAGCAGCGACCGGGGGGGGCCCCGGCCCTATGGCTACACCTTC. This encodes CASSDRGGPRPYGYTF.

V usage is TRBV20-1 and J usage is TRBJ1-1; D is unresolved. Trimming shortened V by 2 bases and J by 1 base, and 8 bases separated the two germline ends. The CDR3 covers 13 residues. Germline lookup yields CDR1 DFQATT and CDR2 SNEGSKA (reference sequence). The CDR3 sequence: CSARIPQNTEAFF. The DNA of the CDR3 is TGCAGTGCTAGAATCCCACAGAACACTGAAGCTTTCTTT.

This clonotype came up once. The rearrangement links TRBV7-8 to TRBJ2-1; maybe TRBD2 (5 bases). The V end was cut by 5 bases, the J end by 6 bases, with 14 bases between. The CDR3 is 14 residues long. Germline V gene lookup returns CDR1 SGHVS and CDR2 FQNEAQ. CDR3 sequence reads: CASSPRRHLNEQFF. In DNA, the CDR3 is TGTGCCAGCAGCCCCCGGAGGCACCTCAATGAGCAGTTCTTC. The full variable domain, completed using reference TRBV7-8 and TRBJ2-1, is GAGVSQSPRYKVAKRGQDVALRCDPISGHVSLFWYQQALGQGPEFLTYFQNEAQLDKSGLPSDRFFAERPEGSVSTLKIQRTQQEDSAVYLCASSPRRHLNEQFFGPGTRLTVL.

The J gene is TRBJ2-5, the V gene TRBV9; weak D call: TRBD1 (5 bases). V lost 0 bases, J lost 5 bases, and 14 bases lay in between. Germline lookup yields CDR1 SGDLS and CDR2 YYNGEE. The CDR3 runs 15 residues. CDR3 protein: CASSVEGRVMETQYF. The DNA of the CDR3 is TGTGCCAGCAGCGTAGAGGGCAGGGTTATGGAGACCCAGTACTTC.

The gene calls are TRBV20-1 and TRBJ2-3; D is possibly TRBD2 (6 bases). There are 16 residues in the CDR3. Germline V gene sequence: CDR1 DFQATT, CDR2 SNEGSKA (reference sequence). Trimming removed 1 base at V and 0 bases at J, with 14 bases between. For the CDR3, the DNA is TGCAGTGCTAGAGCCACCCGGGAGACTAGCACAGATACGCAGTATTTT. It codes for CSARATRETSTDTQYF.

This clonotype was seen at least ten times. J is TRBJ2-7 and V is TRBV10-3; the D is unclear. Deletions cut 4 bases from V and 1 base from J, with 8 bases between. The CDR3 sequence is 13 residues long. Germline V gene lookup returns CDR1 ENHRY and CDR2 SYGVKD. CDR3 region: CAISVATSYEQYF. For the CDR3, the DNA is TGTGCCATCAGTGTGGCTACGTCCTACGAGCAGTACTTC.

The rearrangement uses TRBV6-2 or TRBV6-3 and TRBJ2-1, with TRBD2 identical over 8 bases. The J segment lost 5 bases and the V segment lost 6 bases, leaving 3 bases of the junction unmatched. The CDR3 has 13 amino acids. CDR1 and CDR2 (germline): MNHEY, SVGEGT. CDR3 in amino acids: CASSRLANNEQFF. The CDR3 DNA reads TGTGCCAGCAGCAGACTAGCGAACAATGAGCAGTTCTTC.

The table lists this clonotype with a few counts. The V and J genes are TRBV28 and TRBJ2-6; possible D gene TRBD1, 6 bases. V gave up 6 bases and J gave up 3 bases, with 12 bases separating them. The germline V gene has CDR1 MDHEN and CDR2 SYDVKM. There are 15 residues in the CDR3. The CDR3 coding sequence is TGTGCCAGCAGCCCCCCAGGGGTTGGGGCCAACGTCCTGACTTTC. This codes for CASSPPGVGANVLTF.

This chain uses TRBV28 with TRBJ2-5; D is possibly TRBD1 (6 bases). Trimming pared 2 bases from V and 11 bases from J, leaving 24 bases between. This CDR3 has 16 residues. Germline assignment: CDR1 MDHEN and CDR2 SYDVKM. The DNA of the CDR3 is TGTGCCAGCAGTTTAATTGGGGGCGCGGGTTACAATGAGCAGTACTTC. It codes for CASSLIGGAGYNEQYF.

The J gene is TRBJ1-5, the V gene TRBV2; D possibly corresponds to TRBD1 (6 bases). CDR1 SNHLY and CDR2 FYNNEI come from the germline V gene. The CDR3 totals 16 residues. The V end lost 1 base, the J end lost 1 base, and 11 bases lay between the germline ends. In DNA, the CDR3 is TGTGCCAGCAGTGAAGGTTTAGGGGGAAGCAATCAGCCCCAGCATTTT. The encoded protein is CASSEGLGGSNQPQHF.

This clonotype was observed once. The chain is built from TRBV21-1 and TRBJ2-5; TRBD1 was called by the table and not checked on the DNA. TRBV21-1 is a recognized pseudogene. The CDR3 spans 16 residues. CDR3: CASSKREQGGMETQYF. DNA for the CDR3: TGTGCCAGCAGCAAAAGGGAACAGGGGGGAATGGAGACCCAGTACTTC.

The rearrangement joins TRBV20-1 to TRBJ2-1; 10 bases match TRBD1. The CDR3 totals 15 residues. With 2 bases clipped from V and 6 bases from J, the junction kept 7 bases outside the gene matches. CDR1 is DFQATT and CDR2 is SNEGSKA in the germline V gene (reference sequence). CDR3 residues: CSARPRGQGFNEQFF. CDR3 bases: TGCAGTGCTAGACCTCGGGGACAGGGGTTCAATGAGCAGTTCTTC.

The V gene is TRBV7-2, the J gene TRBJ1-4, with TRBD1 as a possible D gene (6 bases). The V end lost 5 bases, the J end lost 5 bases, and 15 bases lay between the germline ends. Germline loops: CDR1 SGHTA, CDR2 FQGNSA. The CDR3 has 15 residues. The CDR3 DNA reads TGTGCCAGCAGCATCAGGGGAAGGGGAAATGAAAAACTGTTTTTT. Protein: CASSIRGRGNEKLFF.

About this clonotype: The germline gene is not matched at one end of the junction; a read error may be the cause. This chain links TRBV7-9 with TRBJ1-1; 10 bases match TRBD1. This CDR3 has 16 amino acids. Germline CDR1 reads SEHNR; CDR2 reads FQNEAQ (reference sequence). The chain's CDR3 is CASSPRDRGLNTEVFF. CDR3 sequence (DNA): TGTGCCAGCAGCCCACGGGACAGGGGATTGAACACTGAAGTTTTCTTT.